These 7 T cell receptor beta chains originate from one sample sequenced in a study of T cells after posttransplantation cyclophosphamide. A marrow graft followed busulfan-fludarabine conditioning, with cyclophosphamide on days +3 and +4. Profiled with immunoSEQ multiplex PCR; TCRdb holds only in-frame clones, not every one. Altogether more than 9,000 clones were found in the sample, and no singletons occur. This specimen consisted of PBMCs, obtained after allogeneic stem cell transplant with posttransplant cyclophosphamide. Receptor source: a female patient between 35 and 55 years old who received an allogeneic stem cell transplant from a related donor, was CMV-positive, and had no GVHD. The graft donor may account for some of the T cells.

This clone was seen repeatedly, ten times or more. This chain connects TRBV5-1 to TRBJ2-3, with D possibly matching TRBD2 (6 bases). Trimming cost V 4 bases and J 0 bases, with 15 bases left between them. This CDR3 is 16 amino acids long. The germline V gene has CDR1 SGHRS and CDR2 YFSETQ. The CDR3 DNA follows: TGCGCCAGCAGCCCCCTGGAGGGAGAAAGCACAGATACGCAGTATTTT. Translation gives CASSPLEGESTDTQYF.

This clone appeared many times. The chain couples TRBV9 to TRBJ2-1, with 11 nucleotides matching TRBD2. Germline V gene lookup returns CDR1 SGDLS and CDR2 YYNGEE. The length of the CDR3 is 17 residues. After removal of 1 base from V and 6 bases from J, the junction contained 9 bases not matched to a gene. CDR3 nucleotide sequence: TGTGCCAGCAGCGTAACGGTAGCGGGGGGGCCTGGCAATGAGCAGTTCTTC. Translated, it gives CASSVTVAGGPGNEQFF.

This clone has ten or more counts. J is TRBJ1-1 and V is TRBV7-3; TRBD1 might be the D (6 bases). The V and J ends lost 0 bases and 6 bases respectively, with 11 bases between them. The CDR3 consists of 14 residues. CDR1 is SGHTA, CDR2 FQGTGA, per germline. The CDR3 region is CASSLTTGSAEAFF. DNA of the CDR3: TGTGCCAGCAGCTTAACAACAGGGAGTGCTGAAGCTTTCTTT.

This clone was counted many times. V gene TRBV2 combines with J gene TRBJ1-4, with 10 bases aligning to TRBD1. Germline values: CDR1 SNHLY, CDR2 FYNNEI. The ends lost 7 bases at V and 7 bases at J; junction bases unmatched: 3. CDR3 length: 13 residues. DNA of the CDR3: TGTGCCAGCAAGACAGGGGGCGGTGAAAAACTGTTTTTT. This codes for CASKTGGGEKLFF.

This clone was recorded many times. CDR3 coding DNA: TGCGCCAGCAGCTTCTTTTTCGCAGCTAACTATGGCTACACCTTC. This encodes CASSFFFAANYGYTF. The chain couples TRBV5-1 to TRBJ1-2; D uncertain. V shed 2 bases and J shed 0 bases, with 11 bases lying between them. CDR3 length: 15 residues. CDR1 is SGHRS and CDR2 is YFSETQ in the germline V gene. The complete variable domain, with remaining parts taken from reference TRBV5-1 and TRBJ1-2, reads KAGVTQTPRYLIKTRGQQVTLSCSPISGHRSVSWYQQTPGQGLQFLFEYFSETQRNKGNFPGRFSGRQFSNSRSEMNVSTLELGDSALYLCASSFFFAANYGYTFGSGTRLTVV.

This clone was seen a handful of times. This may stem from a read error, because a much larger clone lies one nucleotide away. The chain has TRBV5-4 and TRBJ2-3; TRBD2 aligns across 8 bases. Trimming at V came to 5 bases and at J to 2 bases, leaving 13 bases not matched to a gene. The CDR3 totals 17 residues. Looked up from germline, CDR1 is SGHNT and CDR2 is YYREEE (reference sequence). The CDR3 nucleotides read TGTGCCAGCAGAGTGGGGAGTCCGGGAGGGTTCACAGATACGCAGTATTTT. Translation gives CASRVGSPGGFTDTQYF.

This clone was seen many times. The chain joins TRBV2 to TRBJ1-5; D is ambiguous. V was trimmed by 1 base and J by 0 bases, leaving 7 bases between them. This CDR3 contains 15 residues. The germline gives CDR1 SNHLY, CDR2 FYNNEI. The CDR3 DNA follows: TGTGCCAGCAGTGAAGGGCTGATTAGCAATCAGCCCCAGCATTTT. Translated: CASSEGLISNQPQHF.